The clone carrying this T cell receptor (beta chain) appeared many times. The target antigen is unknown. Each CDR3 protein gets one entry after TCRdb re-called the RACE reads with MiXCR. The data contain almost 40,000 distinct CDR3 sequences, 9.5% of them singletons. This specimen belongs to a study of human T cells and chemical hapten exposure. Study information: The patch tests put 0.01% DPC on the skin of the upper back and were read 6 days later. It was small differences in pooled library volume that mainly caused per-sample TCR yields to vary.

Per germline, CDR1 MGHRA and CDR2 YSYEKL. The CDR3 has 13 amino acids. V shed 2 bases and J shed 11 bases, with 15 bases lying between them. Time point indicated: patch test 3, about 24 weeks after DPC sensitization. The treatment is: therapeutic diphenylcyclopropenone sensitization with weekly scalp DPC. Total RNA was isolated from unfractionated whole blood. Patches went on only after blood had been drawn each time. General observations from the study: PT1 expanded TCR numbers rose with patch test score.

The rearrangement joins TRBV4-1 to TRBJ2-5; D uncertain. Sequencing used whole blood, obtained in connection with sensitization to the hapten diphenylcyclopropenone (DPC). This sequence originates from a man over 45 with alopecia areata. Some clones in this sample may be carry-over from other donors' samples. The CDR3 sequence is CASSQWPPGSQYF. CDR3 coding DNA: TGCGCCAGCAGCCAATGGCCCCCGGGTTCTCAGTACTTC.